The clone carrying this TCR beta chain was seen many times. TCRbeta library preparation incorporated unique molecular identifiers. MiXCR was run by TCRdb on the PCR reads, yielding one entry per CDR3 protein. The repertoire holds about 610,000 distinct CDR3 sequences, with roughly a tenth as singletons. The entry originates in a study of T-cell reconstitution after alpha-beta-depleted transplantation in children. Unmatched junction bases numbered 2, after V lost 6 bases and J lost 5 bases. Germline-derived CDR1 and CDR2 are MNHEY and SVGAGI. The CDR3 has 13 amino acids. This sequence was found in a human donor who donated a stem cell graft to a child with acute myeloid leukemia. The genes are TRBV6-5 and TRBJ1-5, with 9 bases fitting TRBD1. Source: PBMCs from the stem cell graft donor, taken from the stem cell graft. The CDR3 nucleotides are TGTGCCAGCAGACGGACAGGGGATCAGCCCCAGCATTTT. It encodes CASRRTGDQPQHF.